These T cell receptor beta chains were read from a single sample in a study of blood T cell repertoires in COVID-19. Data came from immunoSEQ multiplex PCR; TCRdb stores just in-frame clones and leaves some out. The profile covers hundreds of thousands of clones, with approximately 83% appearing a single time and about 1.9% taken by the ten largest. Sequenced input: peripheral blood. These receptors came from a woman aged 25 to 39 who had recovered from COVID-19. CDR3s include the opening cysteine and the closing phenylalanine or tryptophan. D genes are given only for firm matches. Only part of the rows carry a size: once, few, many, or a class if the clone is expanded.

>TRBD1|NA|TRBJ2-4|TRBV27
TGTGCCAGCAGTTCATTACAGGGGAAGGACATTCAGTACTTC
CASSSLQGKDIQYF
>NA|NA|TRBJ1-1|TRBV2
TGTGCCAGCAGTGAAGCGCAGGGGTCGAACACTGAAGCTTTCTTT
CASSEAQGSNTEAFF
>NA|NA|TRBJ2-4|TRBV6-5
TGTGCCAGCAGTTATGGGGGGGGCTCCCTTCGCAGCATTCAGTACTTC
CASSYGGGSLRSIQYF
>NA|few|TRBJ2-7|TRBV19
TGTGCCAGTATCGGGCTTAGCGGTTTTTCCTACGAGCAGTACTTC
CASIGLSGFSYEQYF
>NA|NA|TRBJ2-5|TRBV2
TGTGCCAGCAGTGAAGGGACTACACAAGAGACCCAGTACTTC
CASSEGTTQETQYF
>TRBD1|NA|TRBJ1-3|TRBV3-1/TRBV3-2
TGTGCCAGCAGCCAAGACACCGGGACAGGGGTGAACACCATATATTTT
CASSQDTGTGVNTIYF
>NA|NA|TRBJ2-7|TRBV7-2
TGTGCCAGCAGCCCTCTAGCAGGAGTCACCTACGAGCAGTACTTC
CASSPLAGVTYEQYF
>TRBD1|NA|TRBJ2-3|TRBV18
TGTGCCAGCTCACCTCTGACCATGGGACAGGGGGGAGATACGCAGTATTTT
CASSPLTMGQGGDTQYF
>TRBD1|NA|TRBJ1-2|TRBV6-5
TGTGCCAGCAGCAGACTAAGTCAGACAGGGGTAGGCTACACCTTC
CASSRLSQTGVGYTF
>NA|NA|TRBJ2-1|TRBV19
TGTGCCAGTAGTCCCCCATCATTTTCCAATGAGCAGTTCTTC
CASSPPSFSNEQFF
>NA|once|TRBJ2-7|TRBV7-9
TGTGCCAGCAGCTCTGGGGGCCGGGACGGAACCTACGAGCAGTACTTC
CASSSGGRDGTYEQYF
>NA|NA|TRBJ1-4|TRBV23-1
TGCGCCAGCAGTCAATCGTTCCGGGGGGTTACTAATGAAAAACTGTTTTTT
CASSQSFRGVTNEKLFF
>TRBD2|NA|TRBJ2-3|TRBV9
TGTGCCAGCAGTGCTACTAGCGGATCCACAGATACGCAGTATTTT
CASSATSGSTDTQYF
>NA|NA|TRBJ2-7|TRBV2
TGTGCCAGCAGTGGAGGGGGTGGGGACCGCTACGAGCAGTACTTC
CASSGGGGDRYEQYF
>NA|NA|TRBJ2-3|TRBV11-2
TGTGCCAGCAGCTTAGGCGGAGATACGCAGTATTTT
CASSLGGDTQYF
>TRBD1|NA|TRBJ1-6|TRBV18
TGTGCCAGCTCGGGACAGAATTCACCCCTCCACTTT
CASSGQNSPLHF
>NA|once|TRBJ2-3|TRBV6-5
TGTGCCAGCAGTTATTCGGACACTGGCACAGATACGCAGTATTTT
CASSYSDTGTDTQYF
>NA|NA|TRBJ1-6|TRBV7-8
TGTGCCAGCAGCTTTGGGGAGTCGGGGAGTTCACCCCTCCACTTT
CASSFGESGSSPLHF
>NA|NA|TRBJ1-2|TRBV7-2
TGTGCCAGCAGCTTAGTGTGGGGGCGCCGGGACTATGGCTACACCTTC
CASSLVWGRRDYGYTF
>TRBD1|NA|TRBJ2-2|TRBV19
TGTGCCAGTAGTATGCCCCTTGGACAGGTTAACACCGGGGAGCTGTTTTTT
CASSMPLGQVNTGELFF
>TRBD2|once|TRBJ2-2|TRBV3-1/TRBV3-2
TGTGCCAGCAGCCAAACCGGACTAGGAAACACCGGGGAGCTGTTTTTT
CASSQTGLGNTGELFF
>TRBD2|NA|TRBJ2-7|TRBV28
TGTGCCAGCAGTTTACTCGGTACTAGCGGGGCCGAGCAGTACTTC
CASSLLGTSGAEQYF
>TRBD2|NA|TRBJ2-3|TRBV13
TGTGCCAGCAGCTTAAGACTAGCGGGAGGAGATACGCAGTATTTT
CASSLRLAGGDTQYF
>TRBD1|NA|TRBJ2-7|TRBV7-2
TGTGCCAGCAGCTCCTATGGGACAGGGCGGGAGCAGTACTTC
CASSSYGTGREQYF
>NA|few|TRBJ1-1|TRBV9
TGTGCCAGCAGCGTTGCGTTAAGCACTGAAGCTTTCTTT
CASSVALSTEAFF
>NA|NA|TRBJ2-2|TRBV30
TGTGCCTGGAGTACGGGATCAGGGGAGCTGTTTTTT
CAWSTGSGELFF
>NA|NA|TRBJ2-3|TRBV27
TGTGCCAGCAGTTCCTGGGGGGAGGATTACACAGATACGCAGTATTTT
CASSSWGEDYTDTQYF
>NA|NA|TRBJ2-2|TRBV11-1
TGTGCCAGCAGCTCTCAGGGGTACACCGGGGAGCTGTTTTTT
CASSSQGYTGELFF
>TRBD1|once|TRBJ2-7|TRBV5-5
TGTGCCAGCAGCTGGGGGACAGCAGGATACGAGCAGTACTTC
CASSWGTAGYEQYF
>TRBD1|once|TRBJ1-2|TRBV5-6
TGTGCCAGCAGCATACTCGGGACAGGGGGCTACTATGGCTACACCTTC
CASSILGTGGYYGYTF
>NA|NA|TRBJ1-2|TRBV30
TGTGCCTGGAGACAGCTGCCTGGCTACACCTTC
CAWRQLPGYTF
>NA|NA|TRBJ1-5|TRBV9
TGTGCCAGCAGCCCCAGGGCCAATCAGCCCCAGCATTTT
CASSPRANQPQHF
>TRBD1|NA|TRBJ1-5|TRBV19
TGTGCCAGTTTGGGGACAGCAAGCAATCAGCCCCAGCATTTT
CASLGTASNQPQHF
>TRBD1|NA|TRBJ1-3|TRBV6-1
TGTGCCAGCAGTGAAGGTTTCAGGGGGGAATCTGGAAACACCATATATTTT
CASSEGFRGESGNTIYF
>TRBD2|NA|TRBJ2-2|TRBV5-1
TGCGCCAGCACCCCCCTGACTAGCGGGGGGGGCACCGGGGAGCTGTTTTTT
CASTPLTSGGGTGELFF
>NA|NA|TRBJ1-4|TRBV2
TGTGCCAGCAGGGCCTCCTCTTCGGGGAATGAAAAACTGTTTTTT
CASRASSSGNEKLFF
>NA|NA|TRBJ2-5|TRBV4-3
TGCGCCAGCAGCCAAGACTTCGCCGCGGAACAAGAGACCCAGTACTTC
CASSQDFAAEQETQYF
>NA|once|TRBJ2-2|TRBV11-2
TGTGCCAGCAGCTTAGATTGGACTCCTCACGGGGAGCTGTTTTTT
CASSLDWTPHGELFF
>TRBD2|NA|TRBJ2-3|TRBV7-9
TGTGCCAGCAGCCCACTAGCGGGAGTCGGTACGCAGTATTTT
CASSPLAGVGTQYF
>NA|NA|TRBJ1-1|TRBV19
TGTGCCAGTAGTATAGGCCCCGGCCGAGGCACTGAAGCTTTCTTT
CASSIGPGRGTEAFF
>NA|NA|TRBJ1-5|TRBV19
TGTGCCAGTAGTATTGAGGGGGACCAGCCCCAGCATTTT
CASSIEGDQPQHF
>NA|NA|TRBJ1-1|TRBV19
TGTGCCAGTAATTGGGGGCAGGCCGGCACTGAAGCTTTCTTT
CASNWGQAGTEAFF
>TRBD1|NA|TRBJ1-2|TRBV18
TGTGCCAGCTCACCACGACAGGGGGAAGGCTACACCTTC
CASSPRQGEGYTF
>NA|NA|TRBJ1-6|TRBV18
TGTGCCAGCTCACCAAGTGGGGGGGATTCACCCCTCCACTTT
CASSPSGGDSPLHF
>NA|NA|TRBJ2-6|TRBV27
TGTGCCAGCCGAGGCTCTGGGGCCAACGTCCTGACTTTC
CASRGSGANVLTF
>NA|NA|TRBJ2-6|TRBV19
TGTGCCAGTAGTGTACGCCTCGGGATAACTGGGGCCAACGTCCTGACTTTC
CASSVRLGITGANVLTF
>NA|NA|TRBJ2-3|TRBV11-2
TGTGCCAGCAGCTTGGCAGGGGACACAGATACGCAGTATTTT
CASSLAGDTDTQYF
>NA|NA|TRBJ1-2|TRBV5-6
TGTGCCAGCACCCTCGACCCCGGGCGAGGGAACGGCTACACCTTC
CASTLDPGRGNGYTF
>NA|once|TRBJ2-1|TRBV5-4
TGTGCCAGCAGCTTGGACGGGAGCTACAATGAGCAGTTCTTC
CASSLDGSYNEQFF
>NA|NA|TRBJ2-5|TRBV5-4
TGTGCCAGCAGCCCAGCCACTAGAGTGGGCCAAGAGACCCAGTACTTC
CASSPATRVGQETQYF
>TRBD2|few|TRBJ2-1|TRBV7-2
TGTGCCAGCAGCCCAGGGGCGGGTAGCGGGACAAATGAGCAGTTCTTC
CASSPGAGSGTNEQFF
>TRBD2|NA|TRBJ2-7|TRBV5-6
TGTGCCAGCAGCTCCACTAGCGGGGGCGACGAGCAGTACTTC
CASSSTSGGDEQYF
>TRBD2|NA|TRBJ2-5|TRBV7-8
TGTGCCACCATAGCTTGGTCTAGCGGGGGGGTAGAGACCCAGTACTTC
CATIAWSSGGVETQYF